This TCR beta chain emerged from a study of Graves' ophthalmopathy and Graves' hyperthyroidism. This CDR3 is built from 16 residues. Per the germline V gene, CDR1 is SGHRS and CDR2 is YFSETQ. Between the trimmed V and J ends, which lost 2 bases and 0 bases, there was a span of 11 bases. Using RNA transcripts, the TCR beta CDR3 regions were amplified. HTBI primers served in a first-round RT-PCR, which a second-round multiplex PCR followed. Via MiXCR, TCRdb re-called the multiplex PCR reads, giving one row per CDR3 protein. The data contain 500,000 to 700,000 distinct CDR3 sequences, roughly 39% of them singletons.

Source material: peripheral blood or thyroid tissue (not recorded which). The TCR was taken from an adult man with Graves' hyperthyroidism. This chain uses TRBV5-1 with TRBJ1-4; D gene unclear. CDR3 sequence (DNA): TGCGCCAGCAGCTTAGTGGATTTGGCAACTAATGAAAAACTGTTTTTT. It codes for CASSLVDLATNEKLFF.